Sequencing of this T cell receptor (beta chain) was carried out in a study of Graves' ophthalmopathy and Graves' hyperthyroidism. Study in general: Peripheral blood collection took place at initial diagnosis, before any treatment. Findings and caveats of the study: The model achieved about 64% sensitivity and approximately 74% specificity for ophthalmopathy progression.

All donors with ophthalmopathy were recorded as having moderate-to-severe activity, CAS ≥3, NOSPECS ≥4 and a duration under 3 months. The PBMCs were taken from approximately 9.7 ml of fresh peripheral blood. RNA transcripts yielded amplified TCR beta CDR3 regions. First-round RT-PCR relied on HTBI primers, and a second-round multiplex PCR came next. In TCRdb, the multiplex PCR reads were re-called with MiXCR into one record per CDR3 protein. The sample has 260,000 or so distinct CDR3 sequences, 45% to 55% seen once. In regard to this clonotype: Its target is not known.

Per germline, CDR1 DFQATT and CDR2 SNEGSKA (reference sequence). V lost 4 bases and J 8 bases, leaving 17 bases between the germline ends. CDR3 length equals 14 residues. The sample taken for sequencing was peripheral blood. V is TRBV20-1 and J is TRBJ1-4; D is perhaps TRBD1 (5 bases). This receptor was obtained from an adult man with Graves' ophthalmopathy. The CDR3 sequence: CSAIHGGSGEKLFF. The CDR3 DNA sequence: TGCAGTGCTATCCATGGGGGGTCGGGGGAAAAACTGTTTTTT.